The sequence of this T cell receptor (beta chain) was determined in a study of shared clonotypes between healthy human individuals. This CDR3 spans 14 amino acids. V shed 5 bases and J 5 bases; nucleotides not matched to a gene: 7. Germline CDR1 is SEHNR and CDR2 is FQNEAQ (reference sequence). The table came from immunoSEQ multiplex PCR; TCRdb's copy has only in-frame clones and leaves some out. Of about 2 million clones listed, 85% to 95% are singletons. The clonotype was recovered from a young man in good health. V and J are TRBV7-9 and TRBJ2-3, with 7 bases aligning to TRBD1. Sequenced material: naive CD4+ T cells sorted from blood. Specified subset: CD45RA+ positively selected. This CDR3 reads CASSTDRVVDTQYF. The CDR3 DNA reads TGTGCCAGCAGCACCGACAGGGTGGTAGATACGCAGTATTTT. The full variable domain, completed using reference TRBV7-9 and TRBJ2-3, is DTGVSQNPRHKITKRGQNVTFRCDPISEHNRLYWYRQTLGQGPEFLTYFQNEAQLEKSRLLSDRFSAERPKGSFSTLEIQRTEQGDSAMYLCASSTDRVVDTQYFGPGTRLTVL.